This paragraph covers one T cell receptor (beta chain) sequence. The antigen remains undetermined. This entry comes from a study of CXCR3-negative and CXCR3-positive naive CD8 T cells. Looking at the study overall: The total count of TRB reads reached approximately 140 million, and each library contributed about 1.5 +/- 0.3 million. Overall study findings and caveats: Memory CD8+ cells had much lower diversity, and both naive subsets had comparably high diversity.

The CDR3 is 16 residues long. Germline V gives CDR1 LNHDA, CDR2 SQIVND (reference sequence). cDNA libraries for TRB were generated by 5' RACE incorporating UMI labels. Reanalyzing the 5' RACE reads, TCRdb keeps one entry per CDR3 protein, without DNA. The listing contains around 40,000 distinct CDR3 sequences. This receptor was identified in a human donor in good health. Some clones in this sample may be carry-over from other donors' samples. The chain carries TRBV19 and TRBJ2-1; the TRBD1 assignment by TCRdb is unverifiable without DNA. Sequenced material: naive CXCR3- CD8+ T cells from blood. The subset was: CD45RO-CCR7+CD27+CD95- naive CD8+ T cells lacking CXCR3 (TNR3-). The CDR3 here is CASSIRGVGVYNEQFF.